This TCR beta chain originates from a study of technical replicates of blood from several donors. Trimming cost V 4 bases and J 1 base, with 19 bases left between them. The V gene's germline CDR1 is SQVTM and CDR2 ANQGSEA. CDR3 length: 16 residues. Produced via immunoSEQ multiplex PCR; TCRdb's table is partial and in-frame only. The sample has approximately 81,000 clones, around four fifths seen once. The sequenced sample consisted of PBMCs. This chain links TRBV29-1 with TRBJ1-2; D uncertain. This sequence originates from a human donor in good health. Some clones in this sample may be carry-over from other donors' samples. The CDR3 reads CSVVAFGQILNYGYTF. Written as DNA, the CDR3 is TGCAGCGTTGTAGCGTTTGGCCAGATACTTAACTATGGCTACACCTTC.